This T cell receptor (beta chain) was captured in a study of prognosis after radiotherapy for stage I lung cancer. This clonotype was picked up many times. The V gene end was trimmed by 3 bases and the J gene end by 6 bases; junction bases not matched to a gene: 6. The V gene's germline CDR1 is SGHRS and CDR2 YFSETQ. This CDR3 region has 15 residues. TCR beta CDR3 was amplified from genomic DNA by two-round multiplex PCR. With primers specific to each TRBV and TRBJ gene, the first-round PCR was performed. Each CDR3 protein is one row after TCRdb ran MiXCR on the multiplex PCR reads. The sample holds around 59,000 distinct CDR3 sequences; about 26% are singletons and the top ten take 7.5%. Peripheral blood, approximately 6.1 milliliters per draw, was collected at each of two time points.

The chain combines TRBV5-1 with TRBJ2-2, with TRBD1 matching over 9 bases. The source material was PBMCs, sampled before or after stereotactic body radiation therapy (not recorded which). The receptor was derived from a donor aged 50 or older with non-small cell lung cancer. The CDR3 DNA sequence: TGCGCCAGCAGCTCTTGGACAGGGGCGGCCGGGGAGCTGTTTTTT. This gives the protein CASSSWTGAAGELFF.